This is a list of T cell receptor beta chains from one sample in a study of blood T cells in healthy people across ages. TCRdb re-derived calls from the 5' RACE reads in MiXCR, one entry per CDR3 protein. The data hold around 1.7 million distinct CDR3 sequences, with about 28% observed a single time. The material sequenced was blood. The receptors stem from a woman in her 30s in good health. Both conserved end residues are part of each CDR3. The D gene is left open where the match is weak. Only part of the rows carry a size: once, few, many, or a class if the clone is expanded.

clone_size	v_call	cdr3_length	j_call	d_call	cdr3_nt	cdr3_aa
few	TRBV20-1	13	TRBJ1-6	.	TGCAGTGCCCCCGGGGGGCTCAATTCACCCCTCCACTTT	CSAPGGLNSPLHF
.	TRBV5-1	16	TRBJ1-5	.	TGCGCCAGCAGCCCGCGGGAGGGGACTAGCCCTCAGCCCCAGCATTTT	CASSPREGTSPQPQHF
.	TRBV5-1	17	TRBJ2-7	.	TGCGCCAGCAGCTTGGGACTGCCTAGAGGGGGCTCCTACGAGCAGTACTTC	CASSLGLPRGGSYEQYF
many	TRBV12-3/TRBV12-4	12	TRBJ2-7	TRBD2	TGTGCCAGCAGTAGAGCGGGAGTCGAGCAGTACTTC	CASSRAGVEQYF
.	TRBV9	15	TRBJ2-3	TRBD2	TGTGCCAGCAGCGCGAGCGGACTAGCGGGAGATACGCAGTATTTT	CASSASGLAGDTQYF
many	TRBV20-1	16	TRBJ2-3	.	TGCAGTGCTAGAGATCATAGACAGGTTGGAACAGATACGCAGTATTTT	CSARDHRQVGTDTQYF
few	TRBV10-3	13	TRBJ2-1	.	TGTGCCACCCGGGACACCTCCTACAATGAGCAGTTCTTC	CATRDTSYNEQFF
.	TRBV28	13	TRBJ1-6	.	TGTGCCAGCAGCCCGGGCGCTAAATCACCCCTCCACTTT	CASSPGAKSPLHF
many	TRBV9	13	TRBJ2-7	.	TGTGCCAGCAGCGCTCTCGGAGTGAGTGAGCAGTACTTC	CASSALGVSEQYF
many	TRBV12-3/TRBV12-4	15	TRBJ1-4	.	TGTGCCAGCAGTATCAGGGGAGCAACTAATGAAAAACTGTTTTTT	CASSIRGATNEKLFF
few	TRBV2	14	TRBJ1-4	.	TGTGCCAGCAGTGGTGCAATCTCGGATGAAAAACTGTTTTTT	CASSGAISDEKLFF
.	TRBV5-1	17	TRBJ2-7	.	TGCGCCAGCCAGCTTGGGGGGTCAGCCCAGCGGGTTAGCGAGCAGTACTTC	CASQLGGSAQRVSEQYF
.	TRBV20-1	11	TRBJ2-1	.	TGCAGTCTCCCTCTAGGGGCTGAGCAGTTCTTC	CSLPLGAEQFF
.	TRBV4-3	15	TRBJ2-7	TRBD1	TGCGCCAGCAGCGAAAGGGACAGGGGGAACAATGAGCAGTACTTC	CASSERDRGNNEQYF
.	TRBV27	16	TRBJ2-6	.	TGTGCCAGCAGTTTATTGGGGGGCTCTGGGGCCAACGTCCTGACTTTC	CASSLLGGSGANVLTF
few	TRBV10-3	15	TRBJ1-5	TRBD1	TGTGCCATCAGTGATCGGACAGGGGGAGGTCAGCCCCAGCATTTT	CAISDRTGGGQPQHF
.	TRBV4-3	15	TRBJ2-7	TRBD2	TGCGCCAGCAGCCAACGGGCGGGAGTTGGTAATGAGCAGTACTTC	CASSQRAGVGNEQYF
.	TRBV15	16	TRBJ2-7	.	TGTGCCACCAGCATAGGCACAGGTCATGAATCCTACGAGCAGTACTTC	CATSIGTGHESYEQYF
.	TRBV20-1	15	TRBJ2-5	TRBD2	TGCAGTGCCCGGACTAGCGGGGGGGCCTTCAATGAGCAGTACTTC	CSARTSGGAFNEQYF
.	TRBV7-9	14	TRBJ2-1	.	TGTGCCAGCAGCCCTGTTTCCTCCACCAATGAGCAGTTCTTC	CASSPVSSTNEQFF
.	TRBV20-1	15	TRBJ1-5	.	TGCAGTGCTCAGGGGCCGGGAGCAAGCAATCAGCCCCAGCATTTT	CSAQGPGASNQPQHF
.	TRBV28	14	TRBJ2-1	TRBD2	TGTGCCAGCATGAGGCTAGCGGGGCCCAATGAGCAGTTCTTC	CASMRLAGPNEQFF